The T cell receptor (beta chain) under discussion was sequenced for a study of blood T cell repertoires in COVID-19. About the study: There were acute and convalescent COVID-19 samples, and they came from the United States, Italy and Spain.

Only in-frame clones appear in the TCRdb table, and some are missing; sequencing was by immunoSEQ multiplex PCR. The sample consists of fewer than 250,000 clones, about 90% of them appearing once. CDR1 is MNHNS and CDR2 is SASEGT in the germline V gene. This CDR3 is built from 15 residues. V trimming: 2 bases; J trimming: 6 bases; junction bases outside the gene matches: 8. The source material was peripheral blood. V usage is TRBV6-1 and J usage is TRBJ2-3, with 7 bases fitting TRBD1. This receptor was taken from a woman aged 55-75 years with acute or convalescent COVID-19. The CDR3: CASSETGVEVDTQYF. The CDR3 region has the DNA TGTGCCAGCAGTGAAACAGGGGTGGAGGTTGATACGCAGTATTTT.